This TCR beta chain was identified during a study of CD8 T cells in Susac syndrome. Study-level findings and limits: In its TCR sequencing and HLA analysis, the study acknowledged that the number of individuals was relatively small.

RNA amounts of roughly 0.5 to 1 ug underwent reverse transcription with random hexamers. TCR beta CDR3 was amplified by immunoSEQ multiplex PCR. This amplification extended across 54 Vbeta and 13 Jbeta segments. TCRdb used MiXCR to reprocess the immunoSEQ multiplex PCR reads, holding one entry per CDR3 protein. The data contain 70,000 or so distinct CDR3 sequences, roughly 94% of them singletons. This CDR3 comprises 15 residues. The ends were cut back, 4 bases at V and 0 bases at J, with 12 bases in the middle. CDR1 SGHRS and CDR2 YFSETQ come from the germline V gene. The count of this clonotype is one. Its antigen is undetermined. Negative isolation was applied to CD8+ and CD4+ T cells, and FACS enrichment was applied to TEMRA cells.

The clonotype comes from a human donor with multiple sclerosis. The source material was CD8+ T cells from PBMCs. The V and J genes are TRBV5-1 and TRBJ2-3; D uncertain. DNA of the CDR3: TGCGCCAGCAGCCCGGCTGAGGCTAGCACAGATACGCAGTATTTT. Amino acid sequence: CASSPAEASTDTQYF.